A single sample is the source of the 26 T cell receptor beta chains below, sequenced in a study of cytomegalovirus exposure and HLA in healthy donors. 60 Vbeta and 13 Jbeta primers were used in PCR. Using immunoSEQ multiplex PCR, the repertoire was profiled, and TCRdb retains in-frame clones only, with some absent. Of about 62,000 clones listed, 80% to 90% are singletons. Material: PBMCs. All receptors derive from a man aged 18 to 29 in good health and CMV-seronegative.

This chain joins TRBV7-8 and TRBJ2-1; TRBD1 might be the D (6 bases). Germline values: CDR1 SGHVS, CDR2 FQNEAQ. The CDR3 covers 16 residues. Trimming left V 0 bases short and J 7 bases short, with 16 bases between. The CDR3 coding sequence is TGTGCCAGCAGCTTAGCGGGGGCCCTTTCTTCGAATGAGCAGTTCTTC. Translating gives CASSLAGALSSNEQFF.

This clone was counted once. The rearrangement links TRBV6-1 to TRBJ2-7, with a possible D match to TRBD1 (6 bases). Germline V gene data show CDR1 as MNHNS and CDR2 as SASEGT. Trimming cost V 7 bases and J 4 bases, with 14 bases left between them. The CDR3 totals 13 residues. DNA of the CDR3: TGTGCCAGCACTCTCGAAGGGGGATACGAGCAGTACTTC. Translated: CASTLEGGYEQYF.

The chain couples TRBV7-9 to TRBJ2-7; 10 bases map to TRBD1. Germline CDR1 and CDR2: SEHNR and FQNEAQ (reference sequence). The V and J ends lost 3 bases and 3 bases, in that order; junction bases with no gene match: 11. The CDR3 consists of 17 residues. CDR3 coding DNA: TGTGCCAGCAGCTTTCCCAGCCGGGACAGGGGAATCTACGAGCAGTACTTC. It translates to CASSFPSRDRGIYEQYF.

The rearrangement joins TRBV11-3 to TRBJ1-5; TRBD1 might be the D (5 bases). The germline V gene has CDR1 SGHNT and CDR2 YENEEA. The germline V and J ends were trimmed by 7 bases and 5 bases, with 18 bases remaining between them. This CDR3 is built from 15 residues. The CDR3 sequence: CASIPPGRAHQPQHF. CDR3 in DNA: TGTGCCAGCATACCGCCGGGCAGGGCGCATCAGCCCCAGCATTTT.

V gene TRBV28 combines with J gene TRBJ2-3; 9 bases agree with TRBD1. CDR3 length: 14 amino acids. With 5 bases clipped from V and 6 bases from J, the junction kept 6 bases outside the gene matches. Looked up from germline, CDR1 is MDHEN and CDR2 is SYDVKM. The CDR3 sequence is CASSQTGGGDTQYF. In DNA form, the CDR3 reads TGTGCCAGCAGTCAGACAGGGGGTGGGGATACGCAGTATTTT. The full variable domain, with the rest looked up from reference TRBV28 and TRBJ2-3, is DVKVTQSSRYLVKRTGEKVFLECVQDMDHENMFWYRQDPGLGLRLIYFSYDVKMKEKGDIPEGYSVSREKKERFSLILESASTNQTSMYLCASSQTGGGDTQYFGPGTRLTVL.

The chain employs TRBV25-1 and TRBJ1-5; tentatively, D is TRBD1 (6 bases). Trimming took 2 bases from V and 5 from J, leaving 13 bases between them. This CDR3 has 15 residues. Per the germline V gene, CDR1 is MGHDK and CDR2 is SYGVNS. Written as DNA, the CDR3 is TGTGCCAGCAGTGAAGCGCAGGGGTGGGATCAGCCCCAGCATTTT. Translation: CASSEAQGWDQPQHF. Based on the CDR3 plus reference TRBV25-1 and TRBJ1-5, the full variable domain is EADIYQTPRYLVIGTGKKITLECSQTMGHDKMYWYQQDPGMELHLIHYSYGVNSTEKGDLSSESTVSRIRTEHFPLTLESARPSHTSQYLCASSEAQGWDQPQHFGDGTRLSIL.

The V call is TRBV10-3, the J call TRBJ2-7; tentative D call: TRBD2 (6 bases). Trimming removed 10 bases from V and 0 bases from J, with 7 bases in between. CDR1 and CDR2 (germline): ENHRY, SYGVKD. The CDR3 length is 11 residues. The CDR3 DNA sequence: TGTGCCACGCGGGGCTCCTACGAGCAGTACTTC. It codes for CATRGSYEQYF.

In its sample, this clone was seen once. This sample includes further DNA sequences coding for the same CDR3. The chain has TRBV7-9 and TRBJ2-1, with D perhaps TRBD2 (5 bases). Between the trimmed V and J ends, which lost 1 base and 12 bases, there was a span of 13 bases. The CDR3 covers 13 residues. CDR1 and CDR2 (germline): SEHNR, FQNEAQ (reference sequence). The DNA for the CDR3 is TGTGCCAGCAGCTTAGAGCTAGCAGGTCTGCAGTTCTTC. The encoded protein is CASSLELAGLQFF.

The chain carries TRBV7-9 and TRBJ1-4; a possible D gene is TRBD1 (6 bases). CDR3 length: 15 amino acids. Trimming stripped 4 bases from V and 0 bases from J, with 9 bases between. The germline CDR1 and CDR2 sequences are SEHNR and FQNEAQ (reference sequence). CDR3 amino acids: CASSYRAATNEKLFF. CDR3 bases: TGTGCCAGCAGCTACAGGGCTGCAACTAATGAAAAACTGTTTTTT.

The chain joins TRBV4-2 to TRBJ1-1; TRBD1 matches 7 bases. Per germline, CDR1 LGHNA and CDR2 YNFKEQ. With V trimmed by 6 bases and J by 10 bases, 11 bases remained unmatched. The CDR3 totals 13 residues. CDR3 sequence: CASSSDRVFAAFF. CDR3 DNA sequence: TGTGCCAGCAGTTCCGACAGGGTTTTTGCAGCTTTCTTT.

The V gene is TRBV5-1, the J gene TRBJ2-1; possibly TRBD1 for D (6 bases). CDR1 is SGHRS and CDR2 is YFSETQ in the germline V gene. Trimming pared 4 bases from V and 0 bases from J, leaving 14 bases between. This CDR3 contains 16 residues. CDR3 DNA sequence: TGCGCCAGCAGCCCAACAGGGCCTCCCTCCTACAATGAGCAGTTCTTC. Protein product: CASSPTGPPSYNEQFF.

The chain is built from TRBV7-9 and TRBJ1-5, with 9 bases aligning to TRBD1. CDR3 length: 14 residues. Germline-derived CDR1 and CDR2 are SEHNR and FQNEAQ (reference sequence). The V segment lost 3 bases and the J segment 7 bases; nucleotides outside the gene matches: 4. CDR3 protein: CASSLDRGPQPQHF. CDR3 nucleotides: TGTGCCAGCAGCTTGGACAGGGGACCCCAGCCCCAGCATTTT.

The V call is TRBV13, the J call TRBJ1-2, with 7 nucleotides matching TRBD1. CDR1 and CDR2 from the germline V gene are PRHDT and FYEKMQ (reference sequence). J gave up 3 bases and V 6 bases, and 10 bases lay outside the gene matches. This CDR3 is 15 amino acids long. CDR3 sequence: CASRSSRQGDYGYTF. CDR3 nucleotide sequence: TGTGCCAGCAGGTCCTCGAGACAGGGAGACTATGGCTACACCTTC. The full variable domain, rest sourced from reference TRBV13 and TRBJ1-2, is AAGVIQSPRHLIKEKRETATLKCYPIPRHDTVYWYQQGPGQDPQFLISFYEKMQSDKGSIPDRFSAQQFSDYHSELNMSSLELGDSALYFCASRSSRQGDYGYTFGSGTRLTVV.

The genes are TRBV10-1 and TRBJ2-7, with D unclear. The CDR3 length is 13 residues. Trimming took off 0 bases at V and 6 bases at J, with 9 bases between the two ends. Germline V gene sequence: CDR1 WNHNN, CDR2 SYGVQD (reference sequence). The CDR3 nucleotides are TGCGCCAGCAGTGAGTCCGGCAGGATCGAGCAGTACTTC. This codes for CASSESGRIEQYF.

The rearrangement links TRBV14 to TRBJ1-1; D unclear. Germline CDR1 and CDR2: SGHDN and FVKESK. V was trimmed by 1 base and J by 3 bases, leaving 12 bases between them. The CDR3 is 15 residues long. The CDR3 loop is CASSQVSGGHTEAFF. DNA for the CDR3: TGTGCCAGCAGCCAAGTCTCTGGAGGACACACTGAAGCTTTCTTT. The full variable domain, completed using reference TRBV14 and TRBJ1-1, is EAGVTQFPSHSVIEKGQTVTLRCDPISGHDNLYWYRRVMGKEIKFLLHFVKESKQDESGMPNNRFLAERTGGTYSTLKVQPAELEDSGVYFCASSQVSGGHTEAFFGQGTRLTVV.

The V and J genes are TRBV28 and TRBJ1-3; D is undetermined. V was cut by 3 bases and J by 4 bases, with 10 bases left in between. Germline values: CDR1 MDHEN, CDR2 SYDVKM. CDR3 length equals 14 residues. The CDR3 bases are TGTGCCAGCAGTTTGGTACAGTCCGGAAACACCATATATTTT. It specifies CASSLVQSGNTIYF. The full variable domain, its missing parts supplied by reference TRBV28 and TRBJ1-3, is DVKVTQSSRYLVKRTGEKVFLECVQDMDHENMFWYRQDPGLGLRLIYFSYDVKMKEKGDIPEGYSVSREKKERFSLILESASTNQTSMYLCASSLVQSGNTIYFGEGSWLTVV.

As for this clone: A read error may produce the germline difference seen at one junction end. Distinct nucleotide sequences in the sample also encode this CDR3. The CDR3 nucleotides read TGTGCCAGCAGCGTAGGCGGCGGACAGAACACCGAAGCTTTCTTT. Protein sequence: CASSVGGGQNTEAFF. The rearrangement joins TRBV9 to TRBJ1-1; TRBD1 might be the D (6 bases). The CDR3 has 15 residues. The V gene's germline CDR1 is SGDLS and CDR2 YYNGEE.

The rearrangement links TRBV5-1 to TRBJ1-6; D not certain. This CDR3 is built from 13 residues. Germline CDR1 is SGHRS and CDR2 is YFSETQ. Deletions cut 4 bases from V and 5 bases from J, with 7 bases between. The CDR3 coding sequence is TGCGCCAGCAGCGGGAGCGATAATTCACCCCTCCACTTT. Its protein is CASSGSDNSPLHF.

The chain is built from TRBV4-2 and TRBJ2-3, with 10 bases lining up with TRBD2. CDR1 LGHNA and CDR2 YNFKEQ come from the germline V gene. J gave up 0 bases and V 5 bases, and 5 bases lay outside the gene matches. CDR3 length: 16 residues. The CDR3 loop reads CASSALTSGSTDTQYF. CDR3 bases: TGTGCCAGCAGCGCACTGACTAGCGGGAGCACAGATACGCAGTATTTT.

V is TRBV6-4 and J is TRBJ2-7, with 8 positions matching TRBD2. CDR3 length: 14 amino acids. CDR1 MRHNA and CDR2 SNTAGT come from the germline V gene. The V segment lost 8 bases and the J segment 0 bases; nucleotides outside the gene matches: 6. CDR3 nucleotides: TGTGCCAGCCCCCTGCGGGGGGACTCCTACGAGCAGTACTTC. It translates to CASPLRGDSYEQYF.

The CDR3 DNA reads as TGTGCCAGCAGCCCCAGGACAGGGACTCCCTACAATGAGCAGTTCTTC. Protein: CASSPRTGTPYNEQFF. The V call is TRBV7-9, the J call TRBJ2-1; 8 bases align to TRBD1. The CDR3 runs 16 residues. Germline CDR1 reads SEHNR; CDR2 reads FQNEAQ (reference sequence). Losses at the gene ends were 5 bases for V and 2 bases for J; bases not matched to a gene: 8.

V gene TRBV21-1 combines with J gene TRBJ1-5. TRBV21-1 is tagged as a pseudogene. This CDR3 is 13 amino acids long. The CDR3 region is CAITGGPGQPQHF. DNA for the CDR3: TGTGCCATCACGGGGGGACCGGGTCAGCCCCAGCATTTT.

This chain uses TRBV5-6 with TRBJ2-5; 7 nucleotides line up with TRBD1. The end of the DNA aligns better with TRBJ2-7, so the J call may be wrong. CDR1 is SGHDT and CDR2 is YYEEEE in the germline V gene. The CDR3 runs to 13 residues. The CDR3 loop reads CASSFRTGYEQYF. CDR3 sequence (DNA): TGTGCCAGCAGCTTCCGGACAGGCTACGAGCAGTACTTC.

The V call is TRBV4-1, the J call TRBJ2-7; D uncertain. This CDR3 is 14 amino acids long. Per the germline V gene, CDR1 is MGHRA and CDR2 is YSYEKL. V dropped 4 bases and J dropped 1 base, with 11 bases sitting between them. CDR3 amino acids: CASSRRADSYEQYF. The CDR3 nucleotides are TGCGCCAGCAGCCGCCGCGCGGATTCCTACGAGCAGTACTTC.

The chain recombines TRBV11-1 with TRBJ1-2; the match to TRBD1 covers 9 bases. CDR3 length: 16 amino acids. V dropped 1 base and J dropped 2; count of bases not matched to a gene: 5. CDR1 is SGHAT, CDR2 FQDESV, per germline (reference sequence). The CDR3 DNA sequence: TGTGCCAGCAGCTTAGAGGGGACAGGGCTCAACTATGGCTACACCTTC. As protein: CASSLEGTGLNYGYTF.

The CDR3: CASSEAGGNYGYTF. In DNA, the CDR3 is TGTGCCAGCAGTGAAGCAGGAGGGAACTATGGCTACACCTTC. This chain joins TRBV2 and TRBJ1-2; no reliable D call. V was pared by 0 bases and J by 2 bases, with 7 bases between. Germline V gene data show CDR1 as SNHLY and CDR2 as FYNNEI. The CDR3 contains 14 residues. Full variable domain (rest looked up from reference TRBV2 and TRBJ1-2): EPEVTQTPSHQVTQMGQEVILRCVPISNHLYFYWYRQILGQKVEFLVSFYNNEISEKSEIFDDQFSVERPDGSNFTLKIRSTKLEDSAMYFCASSEAGGNYGYTFGSGTRLTVV.